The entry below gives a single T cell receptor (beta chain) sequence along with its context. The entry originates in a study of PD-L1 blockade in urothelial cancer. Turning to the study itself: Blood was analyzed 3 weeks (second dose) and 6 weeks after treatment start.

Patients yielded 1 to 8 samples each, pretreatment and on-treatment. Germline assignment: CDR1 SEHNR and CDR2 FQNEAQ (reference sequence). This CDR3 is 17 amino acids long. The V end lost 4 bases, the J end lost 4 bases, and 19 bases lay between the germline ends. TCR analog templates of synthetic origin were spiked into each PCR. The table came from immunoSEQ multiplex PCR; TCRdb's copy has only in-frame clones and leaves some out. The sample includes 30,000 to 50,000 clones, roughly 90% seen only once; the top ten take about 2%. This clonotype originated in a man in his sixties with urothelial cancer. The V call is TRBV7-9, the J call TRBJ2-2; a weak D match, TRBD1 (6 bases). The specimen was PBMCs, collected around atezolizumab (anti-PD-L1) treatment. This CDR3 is CASSSPRAGVGTGELFF. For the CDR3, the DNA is TGTGCCAGCAGCTCCCCCCGGGCAGGGGTAGGCACCGGGGAGCTGTTTTTT.